Only a few counts were recorded for the clone carrying this TCR beta chain. The assay was immunoSEQ multiplex PCR, and TCRdb's table has in-frame clones only and misses some. The data hold 130,000 or so clones, with roughly 94% observed a single time. This specimen comes from a study of control samples from healthy donors and cancer patients. V was clipped by 5 bases and J by 13 bases, with 15 bases between them. The CDR3 extends over 13 amino acids. Germline V gene lookup returns CDR1 SEHNR and CDR2 FQNEAQ (reference sequence). This receptor was taken from a man in his forties in good health. The chain is built from TRBV7-9 and TRBJ1-6; D may be TRBD1 (5 bases). Sequencing was carried out using blood. The CDR3 here is CASSPTGGSPLHF. CDR3 bases: TGTGCCAGCAGCCCGACTGGGGGGTCTCCCCTCCACTTT.